The text below deals with one TCR beta chain. The germline gives CDR1 SGDLS, CDR2 YYNGEE. This CDR3 is built from 15 residues. Trimming shortened V by 3 bases and J by 2 bases, and 14 bases separated the two germline ends. Per the authors' pipeline: Cell counts per sample came from amplifying reference gene primers. The protocol was immunoSEQ multiplex PCR, while the TCRdb copy is restricted to in-frame clones and leaves out a portion. The DNA gave D and trimming, while V, J and clone size come from that table. The sample contains over 250,000 clones, roughly nine tenths of which appear only once. This specimen comes from a study of blood T cell repertoires in COVID-19. Across the whole study: From the United States, Italy and Spain came samples of acute and convalescent COVID-19. T cells, B-cell-depleted T cells, or PBMCs supplied cDNA or gDNA.

The chain combines TRBV9 with TRBJ1-2, with TRBD1 as a possible D gene (5 bases). The source material was peripheral blood. The sequence derives from a man aged 50-60 years with acute or convalescent COVID-19. The CDR3 is CASSAGGTANYGYTF. Written as DNA, the CDR3 is TGTGCCAGCAGCGCGGGGGGGACCGCGAACTATGGCTACACCTTC.